One sample yielded the 24 T cell receptor beta chains listed below, sequenced in a study of T cells in Graves' hyperthyroidism and ophthalmopathy. Researchers took RNA transcripts and amplified the TCR beta CDR3 regions from them. TCR CDR3 regions were first amplified by RT-PCR with HTBI primers. One entry per CDR3 protein results from TCRdb running MiXCR on the multiplex PCR reads. The profile covers about 350,000 distinct CDR3 sequences, with about 16% appearing a single time and around 20% taken by the ten largest. The source material was blood. The source is a woman aged 55-70 years with Graves' ophthalmopathy.

This clonotype came up many times. The chain combines TRBV7-8 with TRBJ2-5; tentative D call: TRBD2 (5 bases). Trimming removed 2 bases from V and 5 bases from J, with 12 bases in between. Per germline, CDR1 SGHVS and CDR2 FQNEAQ. The CDR3 sequence is 14 residues long. This CDR3 is CASSLRLASETQYF. Written as DNA, the CDR3 is TGTGCCAGCAGCTTACGTCTAGCAAGTGAGACCCAGTACTTC.

This clonotype occurred a few times. The chain carries TRBV6-2 or TRBV6-3 and TRBJ2-1, with D perhaps TRBD1 (6 bases). CDR1 and CDR2 (germline): MNHEY, SVGEGT. Trimming took off 2 bases at V and 10 bases at J, with 9 bases between the two ends. This CDR3 is built from 12 residues. This CDR3 reads CASSYTGWEQFF. The CDR3 DNA follows: TGTGCCAGCAGTTACACAGGGTGGGAGCAGTTCTTC.

This clonotype was recorded many times. The rearrangement links TRBV5-1 to TRBJ2-1, with no clear D. Trimming left V 6 bases short and J 8 bases short, with 18 bases between. The germline V gene encodes CDR1 SGHRS and CDR2 YFSETQ. The CDR3 runs to 14 residues. Here the CDR3 reads CASTDLEGPYEQFF. In DNA, the CDR3 is TGCGCCAGCACCGATCTGGAAGGGCCGTATGAGCAGTTCTTC.

There are many counts of this clonotype. The chain joins TRBV2 to TRBJ2-2; D call uncertain. This CDR3 has 13 residues. V was clipped by 4 bases and J by 4 bases, with 7 bases between them. Germline lookup yields CDR1 SNHLY and CDR2 FYNNEI. Written as DNA, the CDR3 is TGTGCCAGCAGTGTCTCAGGCACCGGGGAGCTGTTTTTT. Translation gives CASSVSGTGELFF.

Only a few counts were recorded for this clonotype. The chain has TRBV12-3 or TRBV12-4 and TRBJ2-5, with 14 positions matching TRBD2. This CDR3 region has 19 residues. The trim removed 2 bases at V and 5 bases at J, leaving 13 bases unmatched. This chain's CDR3 is CASSLRLTSGRGGGETQYF. The CDR3 nucleotides are TGTGCCAGCAGTTTAAGGTTGACTAGCGGGAGGGGGGGGGGGGAGACCCAGTACTTC.

This clonotype showed up just a few times. This rearrangement joins TRBV19 to TRBJ1-5; TRBD1 matches 9 bases. V lost 6 bases, J lost 4 bases, and 7 bases stayed unmatched. Germline V CDR1 and CDR2: LNHDA, SQIVND (reference sequence). The CDR3 is 15 amino acids. The chain's CDR3 is CASRVRQGENQPQHF. The CDR3 bases are TGTGCCAGTAGGGTAAGACAGGGGGAAAATCAGCCCCAGCATTTT. Full variable domain (remainder filled in from reference TRBV19 and TRBJ1-5): DGGITQSPKYLFRKEGQNVTLSCEQNLNHDAMYWYRQDPGQGLRLIYYSQIVNDFQKGDIAEGYSVSREKKESFPLTVTSAQKNPTAFYLCASRVRQGENQPQHFGDGTRLSIL.

The chain combines TRBV4-2 with TRBJ2-5; 14 bases align to TRBD2. J lost 4 bases, V lost 4 bases, and 5 bases had no gene match. This CDR3 region has 16 residues. Germline CDR1 and CDR2: LGHNA and YNFKEQ. CDR3 bases: TGTGCCAGCAGCCCAGGGACTAGCGGGAGTTTAGAGACCCAGTACTTC. Amino acid sequence: CASSPGTSGSLETQYF.

This clonotype was picked up many times. The chain combines TRBV20-1 with TRBJ2-4; 9 bases line up with TRBD1. The CDR3 is made up of 15 amino acids. Germline CDR1 reads DFQATT; CDR2 reads SNEGSKA (reference sequence). Trimming took 1 base from V and 0 from J; bases not matched to a gene: 1. The DNA for the CDR3 is TGCAGTGCTAGAGGGACAGGGGTAGCCAAAAACATTCAGTACTTC. This codes for CSARGTGVAKNIQYF.

The chain carries TRBV7-9 and TRBJ1-3, with D possibly being TRBD1 (5 bases). V lost 6 bases to trimming and J lost 4 bases, with 19 bases between them. The germline CDR1 and CDR2 sequences are SEHNR and FQNEAQ (reference sequence). This CDR3 spans 16 amino acids. The DNA for the CDR3 is TGTGCCAGCAGTTACCAACAGGCAAATGGAGGAAACACCATATATTTT. It codes for CASSYQQANGGNTIYF.

This clonotype has at least ten counts. This chain joins TRBV20-1 and TRBJ1-4; D might be TRBD1 (5 bases). The V end was cut by 3 bases, the J end by 1 base, with 9 bases between. This CDR3 contains 14 residues. Germline V gene data show CDR1 as DFQATT and CDR2 as SNEGSKA (reference sequence). The CDR3 loop reads CSASSGGTNEKLFF. The DNA for the CDR3 is TGCAGTGCTAGTTCTGGGGGAACTAATGAAAAACTGTTTTTT.

This clonotype was found many times. V and J are TRBV11-2 and TRBJ2-1, with 8 bases that match TRBD2. The germline V gene has CDR1 SGHAT and CDR2 FQNNGV. CDR3 length equals 15 residues. J gave up 7 bases and V 0 bases, and 5 bases lay outside the gene matches. In nucleotides, the CDR3 is TGTGCCAGCAGCTTAGACTCTAGCGGGCCAAATGAGCAGTTCTTC. It yields the protein CASSLDSSGPNEQFF.

This clonotype occurred a few times. The genes are TRBV12-3 or TRBV12-4 and TRBJ2-5; D gene ambiguous. The CDR3 contains 15 residues. The ends were cut back, 0 bases at V and 5 bases at J, with 13 bases in the middle. The DNA for the CDR3 is TGTGCCAGCAGTTTAGCCCCCCCGGGTGAGGAGACCCAGTACTTC. The encoded protein is CASSLAPPGEETQYF.

This clonotype was seen many times. The rearrangement links TRBV5-1 to TRBJ2-5; 10 positions match TRBD2. The CDR3 is 16 residues long. V shed 2 bases and J 3 bases; nucleotides not matched to a gene: 7. Germline V CDR1 and CDR2: SGHRS, YFSETQ. The CDR3 region has the DNA TGCGCCAGCAGCTTCTCCCCCGGACTAGCGGAAGAGACCCAGTACTTC. It yields the protein CASSFSPGLAEETQYF.

The rearrangement links TRBV7-9 to TRBJ1-4; D unclear. V shed 5 bases and J shed 5 bases, with 15 bases lying between them. The CDR3 covers 15 residues. Germline assignment: CDR1 SEHNR and CDR2 FQNEAQ (reference sequence). This chain's CDR3 is CASSPRPSKNEKLFF. For the CDR3, the DNA is TGTGCCAGCAGCCCCCGACCATCCAAAAATGAAAAACTGTTTTTT.

This clonotype was counted between two and nine times. The chain recombines TRBV11-2 with TRBJ1-4; possible D gene TRBD1, 6 bases. CDR3 length: 14 amino acids. CDR1 is SGHAT, CDR2 FQNNGV, per germline. With 8 bases removed from V and 8 bases from J, the gap between germline ends came to 18 bases. CDR3 protein: CASPLRGAREKLFF. As DNA, the CDR3 is TGTGCCAGCCCCTTACGGGGGGCTCGGGAAAAACTGTTTTTT.

This clonotype was counted at least ten times. This rearrangement joins TRBV20-1 to TRBJ2-7; D uncertain. The CDR3 is 10 amino acids. Germline loops: CDR1 DFQATT, CDR2 SNEGSKA (reference sequence). Trimming stripped 1 base from V and 7 bases from J, with 5 bases between. CDR3: CSARGGEQYF. CDR3 coding DNA: TGCAGTGCTAGAGGGGGAGAGCAGTACTTC.

The gene calls are TRBV12-3 or TRBV12-4 and TRBJ2-7; 8 bases are a match to TRBD2. The junction had 9 bases not matched to a gene; V was cut back by 6 bases and J by 5 bases. This CDR3 contains 14 residues. The CDR3 sequence: CASSPGGGEHEQYF. Written as DNA, the CDR3 is TGTGCCAGCAGCCCCGGGGGGGGGGAGCACGAGCAGTACTTC.

This clonotype was seen a handful of times. The V gene is TRBV6-5, the J gene TRBJ1-2, with D perhaps TRBD1 (6 bases). The germline V gene encodes CDR1 MNHEY and CDR2 SVGAGI. V was shortened by 9 bases and J by 2 bases, with 10 bases between the two germline ends. This CDR3 is built from 12 residues. The CDR3 region has the DNA TGTGCCAGTTCAGGGGACAACTATGGCTACACCTTC. This translates into CASSGDNYGYTF.

This clonotype was observed at least ten times. The genes are TRBV5-1 and TRBJ2-7, with a possible D match to TRBD2 (5 bases). The germline V gene has CDR1 SGHRS and CDR2 YFSETQ. The CDR3 spans 14 residues. V lost 4 bases to trimming and J lost 3 bases, with 14 bases between them. This CDR3 reads CASSPDDGLYEQYF. DNA of the CDR3: TGCGCCAGCAGCCCGGACGACGGACTCTACGAGCAGTACTTC.

V usage is TRBV5-5 and J usage is TRBJ2-1; perhaps D is TRBD1 or TRBD2 (5 bases each). This CDR3 comprises 13 residues. Germline CDR1 SGHKS, CDR2 YYEKEE (reference sequence). V was shortened by 0 bases and J by 8 bases, with 9 bases between the two germline ends. This CDR3 reads CASSLGGVDEQFF. As DNA, the CDR3 is TGTGCCAGCAGCTTGGGAGGGGTTGATGAGCAGTTCTTC.

The rearrangement links TRBV2 to TRBJ1-5; 8 nucleotides line up with TRBD1. V dropped 7 bases and J dropped 5; count of bases not matched to a gene: 7. Germline CDR1 reads SNHLY; CDR2 reads FYNNEI. CDR3 length: 14 amino acids. CDR3 sequence reads: CASKRGTGDQPQHF. CDR3 DNA: TGTGCCAGCAAGCGGGGGACAGGTGATCAGCCCCAGCATTTT.

In its sample, this clonotype was seen many times. CDR3 coding DNA: TGCAGTGCTAGAGATCGGACGACCTCTAATGAAAAACTGTTTTTT. Protein product: CSARDRTTSNEKLFF. The J gene is TRBJ1-4, the V gene TRBV20-1; D is ambiguous. The CDR3 totals 15 residues. The germline CDR1 and CDR2 sequences are DFQATT and SNEGSKA (reference sequence). The ends were cut back, 0 bases at V and 3 bases at J, with 11 bases in the middle.

This clonotype was recorded at least ten times. J is TRBJ1-5 and V is TRBV6-5; 7 nucleotides line up with TRBD1. The V gene end was trimmed by 0 bases and the J gene end by 5 bases; junction bases not matched to a gene: 4. CDR3 size: 15 residues. From germline, CDR1 is MNHEY and CDR2 SVGAGI. CDR3 sequence (DNA): TGTGCCAGCAGTTACTCGGGAACAGGGGATCAGCCCCAGCATTTT. Amino acid sequence: CASSYSGTGDQPQHF.

Note on this clonotype: Sequence at one end of the junction differs from germline and may be a read error. The CDR3 is CSVMTSGVYEQCF. The CDR3 bases are TGCAGCGTTATGACTAGCGGGGTCTACGAGCAGTGCTTC. V usage is TRBV29-1 and J usage is TRBJ2-7; 11 bases map to TRBD2. There are 13 residues in the CDR3. Per germline, CDR1 SQVTM and CDR2 ANQGSEA.